This entry lists 20 T cell receptor beta chains sequenced from one sample in a study of cytomegalovirus exposure and HLA in healthy donors. The method was immunoSEQ multiplex PCR; TCRdb's version includes in-frame clones alone and lacks a portion of them. Of over 200,000 clones listed, around nine tenths are singletons. The sequencing input was PBMCs. All receptors come from a woman aged 18-29 years in good health and CMV-seronegative.

The table lists this clone with a count of one. This chain connects TRBV27 to TRBJ2-7; 10 bases are a match to TRBD2. The CDR3 runs to 15 residues. Germline V lookup: CDR1 MNHEY, CDR2 SMNVEV (reference sequence). After removal of 3 bases from V and 2 bases from J, the junction contained 4 bases not matched to a gene. The CDR3 DNA reads TGTGCCAGCAGTTTTACCGGGACTAGCGCCTACGAGCAGTACTTC. Protein product: CASSFTGTSAYEQYF.

The V gene is TRBV12-5, the J gene TRBJ1-3, with 10 bases identical to TRBD1. Unmatched junction bases numbered 8, after V lost 2 bases and J lost 1 base. The CDR3 consists of 18 residues. CDR1 is LGHNT and CDR2 is FRNRAP in the germline V gene. The CDR3 DNA reads as TGTGCTAGTGGTTTGTCGGGACAGGGGATACCATCTGGAAACACCATATATTTT. It encodes CASGLSGQGIPSGNTIYF.

The J gene is TRBJ2-1, the V gene TRBV27; 10 bases are shared with TRBD2. Germline CDR1 MNHEY, CDR2 SMNVEV (reference sequence). With 5 bases clipped from V and 8 bases from J, the junction kept 15 bases outside the gene matches. This CDR3 is built from 17 residues. This CDR3 reads CASSPWLAGGLGDEQFF. DNA for the CDR3: TGTGCCAGCAGTCCCTGGTTAGCGGGAGGTCTCGGGGATGAGCAGTTCTTC.

The chain recombines TRBV10-3 with TRBJ2-1; 10 bases map to TRBD2. The CDR3 runs 16 residues. Trimming at V came to 7 bases and at J to 3 bases, leaving 9 bases not matched to a gene. CDR1 and CDR2 from the germline V gene are ENHRY and SYGVKD. CDR3 nucleotides: TGTGCCATCACCAGAAGCGGGAGGGGGCTCTACAATGAGCAGTTCTTC. It yields the protein CAITRSGRGLYNEQFF.

This clone is labeled as medium-sized. V is TRBV7-9 and J is TRBJ1-2, with a possible D match to TRBD1 (5 bases). Per the germline V gene, CDR1 is SEHNR and CDR2 is FQNEAQ (reference sequence). There are 15 residues in the CDR3. CDR3 DNA sequence: TGTGCACCTAAAGTGGCGGGGCTCCCTAACTATGGCTACACCTTC. Its translation: CAPKVAGLPNYGYTF.

CDR3 loop: CASSGVTGAASYEQYF. CDR3 coding DNA: TGCGCCAGCAGCGGAGTGACAGGGGCTGCCTCCTACGAGCAGTACTTC. The chain employs TRBV5-1 and TRBJ2-7, with TRBD1 identical over 8 bases. The CDR3 is made up of 16 amino acids. The V gene end was trimmed by 4 bases and the J gene end by 0 bases; junction bases not matched to a gene: 9. Per the germline V gene, CDR1 is SGHRS and CDR2 is YFSETQ.

This chain joins TRBV7-8 and TRBJ1-1; D perhaps matches TRBD1 (5 bases). CDR1 is SGHVS, CDR2 FQNEAQ, per germline. CDR3 size: 15 residues. The ends were cut back, 5 bases at V and 7 bases at J, with 20 bases in the middle. The CDR3 here is CASSPIGGAKSEAFF. CDR3 DNA: TGTGCCAGCAGCCCTATAGGAGGGGCGAAAAGTGAAGCTTTCTTT.

This chain links TRBV7-9 with TRBJ2-7; 10 nucleotides match TRBD2. This CDR3 region has 17 residues. Trimming took 3 bases from V and 7 from J; bases not matched to a gene: 15. Germline CDR1 SEHNR, CDR2 FQNEAQ (reference sequence). The CDR3 protein is CASSFGTGLAGVFEQYF. The CDR3 bases are TGTGCCAGCAGCTTTGGGACCGGGCTAGCGGGAGTCTTTGAGCAGTACTTC.

The V gene is TRBV28, the J gene TRBJ1-1, with D hard to call. Between the trimmed V and J ends, which lost 3 bases and 5 bases, there was a span of 10 bases. The CDR3 spans 13 residues. Germline V CDR1 and CDR2: MDHEN, SYDVKM. CDR3 amino acids: CASSLPGGTEAFF. The DNA for the CDR3 is TGTGCCAGCAGTTTGCCAGGCGGGACTGAAGCTTTCTTT.

The chain joins TRBV5-1 to TRBJ2-1, with TRBD2 matching over 11 bases. J gave up 4 bases and V 8 bases, and 2 bases lay outside the gene matches. The CDR3 is 13 amino acids. Germline CDR1 SGHRS, CDR2 YFSETQ. In DNA form, the CDR3 reads TGCGCCAGTAGACTAGCGGGGTACAATGAGCAGTTCTTC. This encodes CASRLAGYNEQFF.

The chain recombines TRBV4-3 with TRBJ2-7, with unresolved D. The germline gives CDR1 LGHNA, CDR2 YSLEER. CDR3 length: 13 amino acids. Trimming removed 2 bases at V and 2 bases at J, with 7 bases between. The CDR3 DNA reads TGCGCCAGCAGCCAACCATTCACCTACGAGCAGTACTTC. Translating gives CASSQPFTYEQYF.

J is TRBJ2-3 and V is TRBV11-2; TRBD1 is a possible D gene (6 bases). V was cut by 3 bases and J by 8 bases, with 9 bases left in between. CDR1 is SGHAT, CDR2 FQNNGV, per germline. The CDR3 sequence is 12 residues long. CDR3 in DNA: TGTGCCAGCAGCTTCGGGACACCTACGCAGTATTTT. Protein: CASSFGTPTQYF. The whole variable domain, remainder taken from reference TRBV11-2 and TRBJ2-3, is EAGVAQSPRYKIIEKRQSVAFWCNPISGHATLYWYQQILGQGPKLLIQFQNNGVVDDSQLPKDRFSAERLKGVDSTLKIQPAKLEDSAVYLCASSFGTPTQYFGPGTRLTVL.

A remark on this clone: This specimen includes other DNA sequences encoding the same CDR3. J is TRBJ2-7 and V is TRBV5-1; 9 nucleotides match TRBD1. Germline CDR1 SGHRS, CDR2 YFSETQ. The CDR3 is 14 residues long. The V and J ends lost 4 bases and 2 bases, in that order; junction bases with no gene match: 4. This CDR3 is CASSLGQGAYEQYF. The CDR3 nucleotides are TGCGCCAGCAGCCTGGGACAGGGAGCCTACGAGCAGTACTTC.

The rearrangement joins TRBV27 to TRBJ2-7, with 7 bases lining up with TRBD1. Germline V gene sequence: CDR1 MNHEY, CDR2 SMNVEV (reference sequence). Unmatched junction bases numbered 6, after V lost 2 bases and J lost 5 bases. CDR3 size: 14 residues. The CDR3 nucleotides read TGTGCCAGCAGTTTACAGGACAGGCTTCACGAGCAGTACTTC. It translates to CASSLQDRLHEQYF.

V gene TRBV9 combines with J gene TRBJ1-3; possibly TRBD1 for D (5 bases). The CDR3 has 17 residues. V lost 0 bases to trimming and J lost 2 bases, with 15 bases between them. Germline V CDR1 and CDR2: SGDLS, YYNGEE. For the CDR3, the DNA is TGTGCCAGCAGCGTAGTTGCCCAGGGAGGGGCTGGAAACACCATATATTTT. It is translated as CASSVVAQGGAGNTIYF.

The rearrangement links TRBV6-5 to TRBJ1-4; 7 nucleotides agree with TRBD1. Trimming cost V 5 bases and J 8 bases; bases outside gene matches: 8. The CDR3 spans 14 residues. CDR1 is MNHEY, CDR2 SVGAGI, per germline. As DNA, the CDR3 is TGTGCCAGCAGTCGGGACAGCCCCAGGGAAAAACTGTTTTTT. Amino acids: CASSRDSPREKLFF.

The genes are TRBV6-6 and TRBJ1-2; unclear D gene. Germline values: CDR1 MNHNY, CDR2 SVGAGI (reference sequence). There are 15 residues in the CDR3. Trimming removed 0 bases at V and 4 bases at J, with 12 bases between. CDR3 DNA sequence: TGTGCCAGCAGTTACTCGGAGGTACAGTTCTATGGCTACACCTTC. Its protein is CASSYSEVQFYGYTF.

CDR3 nucleotide sequence: TGTGCCAGCAGCGGGCGACTAGCGGGGGCAGATACGCAGTATTTT. It specifies CASSGRLAGADTQYF. V gene TRBV7-2 combines with J gene TRBJ2-3; 12 bases fit TRBD2. The CDR3 is 15 amino acids. CDR1 and CDR2 from the germline V gene are SGHTA and FQGNSA. Trimming took 5 bases from V and 4 from J; bases not matched to a gene: 4.

The chain couples TRBV18 to TRBJ2-1; TRBD2 matches 8 bases. The germline gives CDR1 KGHSH, CDR2 LQKENI. The CDR3 loop spans 16 amino acids. The V and J ends lost 3 bases and 4 bases, in that order; junction bases with no gene match: 8. In DNA form, the CDR3 reads TGTGCCAGCTCACCGGAGGTGAGCGGGGGTTACAATGAGCAGTTCTTC. Its protein product is CASSPEVSGGYNEQFF.

This CDR3 reads CASSLGRGEGYEQYF. The CDR3 DNA reads TGTGCCAGCAGTTTAGGCCGGGGGGAGGGCTACGAGCAGTACTTC. The chain has TRBV28 and TRBJ2-7, with TRBD2 matching 7 bases. In germline, CDR1 is MDHEN, CDR2 SYDVKM. The V and J ends lost 2 bases and 3 bases, in that order; junction bases with no gene match: 7. The CDR3 is made up of 15 amino acids.